The 8 T cell receptor beta chains listed next were all sequenced from one sample in a study of response to subunit inactivated influenza vaccine. TCRdb recomputed calls from the RT-PCR reads with MiXCR, one row per CDR3 protein. This table has 550,000 to 800,000 distinct CDR3 sequences, 15% to 18% appearing once. The sample consisted of PBMCs from blood, taken 11 to 12 days after vaccination. The receptor set was obtained from a man in his forties or fifties who received an inactivated influenza vaccine.

This clonotype was observed a few times. This rearrangement joins TRBV15 to TRBJ2-7, with D uncertain. Between the trimmed V and J ends, which lost 0 bases and 0 bases, there was a span of 9 bases. The germline V gene has CDR1 LNHNV and CDR2 YYDKDF (reference sequence). There are 15 residues in the CDR3. The CDR3 loop reads CATSRERTVSYEQYF. The CDR3 DNA sequence: TGTGCCACCAGCAGAGAACGGACGGTCTCCTACGAGCAGTACTTC.

The sample holds a few counts of this clonotype. V gene TRBV3-1 combines with J gene TRBJ2-2; 12 positions match TRBD2. Germline CDR1 is LGHDT and CDR2 is YNNKEL (reference sequence). After removal of 1 base from V and 5 bases from J, the junction contained 8 bases not matched to a gene. The CDR3 runs to 18 residues. The CDR3 sequence is CASSQGLAGAIRTGELFF. The DNA for the CDR3 is TGTGCCAGCAGCCAAGGACTAGCGGGGGCGATACGGACCGGGGAGCTGTTTTTT. The variable domain in full, with the rest retrieved from reference TRBV3-1 and TRBJ2-2, is DTAVSQTPKYLVTQMGNDKSIKCEQNLGHDTMYWYKQDSKKFLKIMFSYNNKELIINETVPNRFSPKSPDKAHLNLHINSLELGDSAVYFCASSQGLAGAIRTGELFFGEGSRLTVL.

This chain links TRBV5-1 with TRBJ2-7; 10 bases line up with TRBD2. In germline, CDR1 is SGHRS, CDR2 YFSETQ. This CDR3 spans 17 amino acids. Trimming cost V 0 bases and J 4 bases; bases outside gene matches: 10. CDR3 loop: CASSLGPGLAKNYEQYF. The DNA for the CDR3 is TGCGCCAGCAGCTTGGGTCCGGGACTAGCGAAAAATTACGAGCAGTACTTC.

This clonotype was detected only a few times. The V gene is TRBV5-1, the J gene TRBJ1-4; D not certain. CDR3 size: 14 residues. V lost 4 bases and J 0 bases, leaving 7 bases between the germline ends. The germline V gene encodes CDR1 SGHRS and CDR2 YFSETQ. The CDR3 sequence is CASSRNPTNEKLFF. In DNA form, the CDR3 reads TGCGCCAGCAGCCGAAACCCAACTAATGAAAAACTGTTTTTT. Together with reference TRBV5-1 and TRBJ1-4, the CDR3 gives the full variable domain: KAGVTQTPRYLIKTRGQQVTLSCSPISGHRSVSWYQQTPGQGLQFLFEYFSETQRNKGNFPGRFSGRQFSNSRSEMNVSTLELGDSALYLCASSRNPTNEKLFFGSGTQLSVL.

This CDR3 reads CASSEWASGGDEQFF. CDR3 nucleotides: TGCGCCAGCAGTGAATGGGCTAGCGGGGGGGATGAGCAGTTCTTC. This rearrangement joins TRBV10-2 to TRBJ2-1, with 12 bases identical to TRBD2. Germline values: CDR1 WSHSY, CDR2 SAAADI. V trimming: 3 bases; J trimming: 8 bases; junction bases outside the gene matches: 5. The CDR3 has 15 amino acids.

The V and J genes are TRBV9 and TRBJ2-5; 8 nucleotides agree with TRBD2. Germline V gene data show CDR1 as SGDLS and CDR2 as YYNGEE. The CDR3 runs to 15 residues. V lost 0 bases, J lost 5 bases, and 6 bases stayed unmatched. The CDR3 DNA is TGTGCCAGCAGCGTAGAACTAGCGGATTTTGAGACCCAGTACTTC. The encoded protein is CASSVELADFETQYF.

This chain uses TRBV20-1 with TRBJ2-2, with 7 bases aligning to TRBD1. This CDR3 is 15 amino acids long. Trimming removed 6 bases from V and 4 bases from J; junction bases left unmatched: 11. The germline gives CDR1 DFQATT, CDR2 SNEGSKA (reference sequence). The CDR3 loop is CSAERGDRGTGELFF. CDR3 bases: TGCAGTGCAGAGAGAGGGGACAGAGGCACCGGGGAGCTGTTTTTT.

This clonotype showed up many times. The CDR3 DNA is TGCAGCGTGGGGACTAGCCCCCCTACCCAGTACTTC. This encodes CSVGTSPPTQYF. The chain joins TRBV29-1 to TRBJ2-5; 9 nucleotides align to TRBD2. Germline assignment: CDR1 SQVTM and CDR2 ANQGSEA. CDR3 length: 12 amino acids. After removal of 6 bases from V and 8 bases from J, the junction contained 7 bases not matched to a gene. The full variable domain, in which reference TRBV29-1 and TRBJ2-5 provide the parts outside the CDR3, is SAVISQKPSRDICQRGTSLTIQCQVDSQVTMMFWYRQQPGQSLTLIATANQGSEATYESGFVIDKFPISRPNLTFSTLTVSNMSPEDSSIYLCSVGTSPPTQYFGPGTRLLVL.